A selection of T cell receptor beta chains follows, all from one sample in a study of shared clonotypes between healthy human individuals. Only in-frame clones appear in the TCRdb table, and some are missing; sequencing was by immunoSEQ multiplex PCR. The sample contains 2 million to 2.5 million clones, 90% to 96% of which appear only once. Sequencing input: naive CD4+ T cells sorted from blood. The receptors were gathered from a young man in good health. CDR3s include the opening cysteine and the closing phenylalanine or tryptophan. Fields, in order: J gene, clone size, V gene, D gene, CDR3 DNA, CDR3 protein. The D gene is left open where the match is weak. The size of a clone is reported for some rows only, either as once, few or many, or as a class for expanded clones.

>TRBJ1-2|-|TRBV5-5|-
TGTGCCAGCAGCTTGGAAGTTATCGGCTACACCTTC
CASSLEVIGYTF
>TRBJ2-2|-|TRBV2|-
TGTGCCAGCAGTGTACGCCGCAGACTAGGGACGAACACCGGGGAGCTGTTTTTT
CASSVRRRLGTNTGELFF
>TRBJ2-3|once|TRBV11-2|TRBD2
TGTGCCAGCAGCGCGAGGACTAGCGGGGGGCCAAACACAGATACGCAGTATTTT
CASSARTSGGPNTDTQYF
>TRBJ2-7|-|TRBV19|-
TGTGCCAGTAGTCCGTCGATGGGCTCCTACGAGCAGTACTTC
CASSPSMGSYEQYF
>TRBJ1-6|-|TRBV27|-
TGTGCCAGCAGTTTCGGGAGCTCCTATAATTCACCCCTCCACTTT
CASSFGSSYNSPLHF
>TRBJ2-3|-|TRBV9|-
TGTGCCAGCAGCAAAGGGACTTCTACAACAGATACGCAGTATTTT
CASSKGTSTTDTQYF
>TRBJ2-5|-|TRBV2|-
TGTGCCAGCAGTGTTGGCGGACGATCGATGCAAGAGACCCAGTACTTC
CASSVGGRSMQETQYF
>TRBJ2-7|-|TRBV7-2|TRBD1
TGTGCCAGCAGCTTTGACGGGACAGGCGAGCAGTACTTC
CASSFDGTGEQYF
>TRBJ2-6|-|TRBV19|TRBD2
TGTGCCAGTACCTCACTAGCGGGGTGGCCTGGGGCCAACGTCCTGACTTTC
CASTSLAGWPGANVLTF
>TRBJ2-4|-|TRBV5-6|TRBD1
TGTGCCAGCAGCTTCGGGACAGAGGCCAAAAACATTCAGTACTTC
CASSFGTEAKNIQYF
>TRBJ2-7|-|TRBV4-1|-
TGCGCCAGCAGCCAAGCGTCAGTCAACTACGAGCAGTACTTC
CASSQASVNYEQYF
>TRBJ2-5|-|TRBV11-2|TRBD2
TGTGCCAGCAGCCCCGGCCTAGCGGGAGCTCTTGACACCCAGTACTTC
CASSPGLAGALDTQYF
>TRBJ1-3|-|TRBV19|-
TGTGCCAGTAGAACTGGGGGAGGTGGAAACACCATATATTTT
CASRTGGGGNTIYF
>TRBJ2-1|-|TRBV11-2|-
TGTGCCAGCAGCTTAGGAGTAAATGAGCAGTTCTTC
CASSLGVNEQFF
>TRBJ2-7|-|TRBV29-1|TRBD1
TGCAGCGTGAACAGGGGGACGTCCTACGAGCAGTACTTC
CSVNRGTSYEQYF
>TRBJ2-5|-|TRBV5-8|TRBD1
TGTGCCAGCACCGCCACCGGGACAGGGGGACTAGAGACCCAGTACTTC
CASTATGTGGLETQYF
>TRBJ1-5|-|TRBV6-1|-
TGTGCCAGCACCGACAGAGCTAATCAGCCCCAGCATTTT
CASTDRANQPQHF
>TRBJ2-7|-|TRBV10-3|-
TGTGCCATCAGTGTAGGACAGATTAGCTCCTACGAGCAGTACTTC
CAISVGQISSYEQYF
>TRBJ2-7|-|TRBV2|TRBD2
TGTGCCAGCAGTGAACTAGCGGGGGCTGCCTACGAGCAGTACTTC
CASSELAGAAYEQYF
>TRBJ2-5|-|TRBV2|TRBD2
TGTGCCAGCAGACCCACCGGGACTAGCGGCCAAGAGACCCAGTACTTC
CASRPTGTSGQETQYF
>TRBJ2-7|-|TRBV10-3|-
TGTGCCATCAGTGAGTCGGGATCCCCCTACGAGCAGTACTTC
CAISESGSPYEQYF
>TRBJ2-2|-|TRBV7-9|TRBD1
TGTGCCAGCAGCCGCGACAGGGCCCTCGAGGGCGGGGAGCTGTTTTTT
CASSRDRALEGGELFF
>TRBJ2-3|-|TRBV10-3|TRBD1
TGTGCCATCAGTCGGACAGGCTCGGATACGCAGTATTTT
CAISRTGSDTQYF
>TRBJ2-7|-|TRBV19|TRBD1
TGTGCCAGTAGTATAGACGGGACAGGTCTGGTTGAGCAGTACTTC
CASSIDGTGLVEQYF